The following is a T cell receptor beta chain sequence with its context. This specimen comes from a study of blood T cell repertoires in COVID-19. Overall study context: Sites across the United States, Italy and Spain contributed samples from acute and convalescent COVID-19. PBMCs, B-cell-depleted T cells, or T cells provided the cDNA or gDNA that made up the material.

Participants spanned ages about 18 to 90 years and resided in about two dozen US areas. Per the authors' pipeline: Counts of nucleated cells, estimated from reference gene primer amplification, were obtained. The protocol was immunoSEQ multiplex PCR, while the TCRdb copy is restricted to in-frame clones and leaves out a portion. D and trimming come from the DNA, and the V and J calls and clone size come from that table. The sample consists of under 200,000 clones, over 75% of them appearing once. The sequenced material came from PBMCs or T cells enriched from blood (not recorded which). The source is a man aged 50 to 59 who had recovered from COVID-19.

CDR3 nucleotides: TGTGCCAGCACCCGTAACCGGGACAGGGGAGGGCTGTACTTC. This translates into CASTRNRDRGGLYF. The V call is TRBV28, the J call TRBJ2-7; 10 bases fit TRBD1. The CDR3 loop spans 14 amino acids. The V gene end was trimmed by 7 bases and the J gene end by 12 bases; junction bases not matched to a gene: 15. Germline-derived CDR1 and CDR2 are MDHEN and SYDVKM.